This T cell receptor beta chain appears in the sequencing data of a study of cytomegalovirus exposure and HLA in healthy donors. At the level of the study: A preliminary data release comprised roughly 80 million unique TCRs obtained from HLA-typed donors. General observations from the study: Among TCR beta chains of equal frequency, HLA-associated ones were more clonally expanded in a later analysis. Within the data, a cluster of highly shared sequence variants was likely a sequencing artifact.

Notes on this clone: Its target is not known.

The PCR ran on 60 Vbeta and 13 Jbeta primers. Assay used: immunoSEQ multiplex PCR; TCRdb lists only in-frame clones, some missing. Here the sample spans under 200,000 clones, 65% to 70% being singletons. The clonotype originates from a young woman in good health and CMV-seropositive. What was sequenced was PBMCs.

CDR3 sequence reads: CASSSGGGASSTDTQYF. The CDR3 DNA sequence: TGTGCCAGCAGCTCGGGCGGGGGGGCGTCTAGCACAGATACGCAGTATTTT. J is TRBJ2-3 and V is TRBV7-2, with 9 nucleotides matching TRBD2. This CDR3 comprises 17 residues. The V gene end was trimmed by 4 bases and the J gene end by 0 bases; junction bases not matched to a gene: 8. Germline CDR1 SGHTA, CDR2 FQGNSA.